This TCR beta chain emerged from a study of T-cell reconstitution after alpha-beta-depleted transplantation in children. Unique molecular identifiers were incorporated during preparation of the TCRbeta library. TCRdb re-derived calls from the PCR reads in MiXCR, one entry per CDR3 protein. The sample lists hundreds of thousands of distinct CDR3 sequences, around 13% occurring once. Study findings and constraints: T-cell numbers and diversity one year post-transplant derived largely from freshly generated T cells.

This clonotype was counted at least ten times. The antigen is unknown. V dropped 5 bases and J dropped 6 bases, with 4 bases sitting between them. Per germline, CDR1 SGHVS and CDR2 FQNEAQ. The CDR3 has 11 amino acids. The receptor was isolated from a girl between 2 and 10 years old with congenital amegakaryocytic thrombocytopenia, due to receive a stem cell transplant. The sample in question was PBMCs, obtained before TCRalphabeta/CD19-depleted stem cell transplant. The chain recombines TRBV7-8 with TRBJ2-2; unclear D gene. CDR3 in DNA: TGTGCCAGCAGCCAACCCGGGGAGCTGTTTTTT. Protein sequence: CASSQPGELFF.